A single sample is the source of the 15 T cell receptor beta chains below, sequenced in a study of CD8 T cells in Susac syndrome. The RNA, 0.5 to 1 ug, was put through reverse transcription using random hexamers. TCRdb reprocessed the immunoSEQ multiplex PCR reads with MiXCR, giving one entry per CDR3 protein. The sample contains 80,000 to 90,000 distinct CDR3 sequences, roughly 94% of which appear only once. The sequencing input was CD8+ T cells from PBMCs. All receptors come from a human donor with Susac syndrome.

The table lists this clonotype with a count of one. V and J are TRBV6-5 and TRBJ2-1; D is perhaps TRBD2 (6 bases). Per the germline V gene, CDR1 is MNHEY and CDR2 is SVGAGI. V lost 8 bases and J lost 5, with 13 bases in between. CDR3 length equals 13 residues. CDR3 region: CASLGGRDNEQFF. The CDR3 region has the DNA TGTGCCAGCCTTGGGGGGAGAGACAATGAGCAGTTCTTC.

CDR3: CSADRGQGYGYTF. CDR3 DNA sequence: TGCAGTGCCGACAGGGGGCAGGGCTATGGCTACACCTTC. The rearrangement uses TRBV20-1 and TRBJ1-2, with TRBD1 matching over 10 bases. Losses at the gene ends were 6 bases for V and 4 bases for J; bases not matched to a gene: 5. CDR3 length: 13 amino acids. CDR1 is DFQATT, CDR2 SNEGSKA, per germline (reference sequence).

The rearrangement links TRBV7-9 to TRBJ2-5; D call uncertain. The germline V and J ends were trimmed by 1 base and 5 bases, with 8 bases remaining between them. The V gene's germline CDR1 is SEHNR and CDR2 FQNEAQ (reference sequence). The length of the CDR3 is 13 residues. Here the CDR3 DNA reads TGTGCCAGCAGCTTAGACGTCGGGGAGACCCAGTACTTC. This encodes CASSLDVGETQYF.

The chain employs TRBV20-1 and TRBJ1-2; no reliable D call. Looked up from germline, CDR1 is DFQATT and CDR2 is SNEGSKA (reference sequence). Trimming took 5 bases from V and 0 from J, leaving 13 bases between them. This CDR3 has 14 amino acids. The CDR3 loop reads CSAREQNPNYGYTF. DNA for the CDR3: TGCAGTGCTCGGGAACAGAACCCTAACTATGGCTACACCTTC.

The chain is built from TRBV29-1 and TRBJ2-3; 7 bases align to TRBD2. Germline CDR1 and CDR2: SQVTM and ANQGSEA. With V trimmed by 8 bases and J by 3 bases, 14 bases remained unmatched. This CDR3 contains 15 residues. For the CDR3, the DNA is TGCAGCCCCACTGGACTAGAAGTAGGGACAGATACGCAGTATTTT. Translating it yields CSPTGLEVGTDTQYF.

This chain links TRBV28 with TRBJ2-3; D uncertain. Germline V gene lookup returns CDR1 MDHEN and CDR2 SYDVKM. The germline V and J ends were trimmed by 4 bases and 3 bases, with 11 bases remaining between them. The CDR3 extends over 14 amino acids. The CDR3 spells CASSSGGGTDTQYF. CDR3 in DNA: TGTGCCAGCAGTTCTGGCGGCGGTACAGATACGCAGTATTTT.

The V and J genes are TRBV5-4 and TRBJ2-1; D may be TRBD2 (6 bases). V gave up 3 bases and J gave up 10 bases, with 11 bases separating them. Per the germline V gene, CDR1 is SGHNT and CDR2 is YYREEE (reference sequence). The length of the CDR3 is 12 residues. CDR3 sequence: CASSWTGEEQFF. The CDR3 DNA reads TGTGCCAGCAGCTGGACGGGGGAAGAGCAGTTCTTC.

The chain couples TRBV4-1 to TRBJ2-5, with 8 bases lining up with TRBD2. Germline trimming cut 3 bases from V and 7 bases from J; bases unmatched to any gene: 10. Germline lookup yields CDR1 MGHRA and CDR2 YSYEKL. This CDR3 is built from 15 residues. The DNA of the CDR3 is TGCGCCAGCAGCCAGCCCCCGGGGGGGGCGACGACCCAGTACTTC. Translating it yields CASSQPPGGATTQYF.

This rearrangement joins TRBV20-1 to TRBJ2-3; 7 positions agree with TRBD2. V shed 5 bases, J shed 2 bases, and the junction held 10 bases outside the gene matches. The germline gives CDR1 DFQATT, CDR2 SNEGSKA (reference sequence). This CDR3 region has 15 residues. CDR3 bases: TGCAGTGCTCCCCTATGGCGGGAGTCCACAGATACGCAGTATTTT. Translation: CSAPLWRESTDTQYF.

This CDR3 reads CACQLAGSRDTQYF. CDR3 in DNA: TGTGCCTGTCAACTAGCGGGAAGTCGAGATACGCAGTATTTT. The V and J genes are TRBV30 and TRBJ2-3; 10 positions agree with TRBD2. The germline CDR1 and CDR2 sequences are GTSNPN and SVGIG (reference sequence). Trimming took 6 bases from V and 5 from J; bases not matched to a gene: 8. The CDR3 sequence is 14 residues long.

This clonotype was seen a single time. Since the CDR3 does not end with the conserved phenylalanine or tryptophan, this likely comes from a read error. Because the CDR3's place on the DNA is in doubt, the DNA is left out and the CDR3 is given as listed by TCRdb. The gene calls are TRBV5-6 and TRBJ2-3; the table gives TRBD2 as D, unverified against the DNA. Germline CDR1 reads SGHDT; CDR2 reads YYEEEE. The CDR3 spans 12 residues, counting both ends. This CDR3 is CASSPQASLPSI.

J is TRBJ1-1 and V is TRBV27; D is possibly TRBD1 (6 bases). The V end lost 3 bases, the J end lost 8 bases, and 10 bases lay between the germline ends. The germline V gene encodes CDR1 MNHEY and CDR2 SMNVEV (reference sequence). This CDR3 is 12 amino acids long. CDR3 residues: CASSFPGAEAFF. CDR3 nucleotide sequence: TGTGCCAGCAGTTTTCCGGGGGCCGAAGCTTTCTTT.

The chain combines TRBV5-5 with TRBJ2-7, with TRBD2 identical over 10 bases. CDR3 length: 14 residues. The germline V gene has CDR1 SGHKS and CDR2 YYEKEE (reference sequence). The V segment lost 4 bases and the J segment 3 bases; nucleotides outside the gene matches: 4. The CDR3 reads CASSQWTSGYEQYF. In DNA form, the CDR3 reads TGTGCCAGCAGCCAATGGACTAGCGGCTACGAGCAGTACTTC.

The V call is TRBV11-2, the J call TRBJ2-1, with TRBD2 matching 9 bases. Per germline, CDR1 SGHAT and CDR2 FQNNGV. The trim removed 3 bases at V and 7 bases at J, leaving 7 bases unmatched. CDR3 size: 15 residues. In nucleotides, the CDR3 is TGTGCCAGCAGCTTTAGCGGGAGCCTCCTGAATGAGCAGTTCTTC. Translation gives CASSFSGSLLNEQFF.

The chain uses TRBV27 and TRBJ1-2, with a tentative D call TRBD1 (5 bases). Trimming removed 5 bases at V and 8 bases at J, with 21 bases between. Germline lookup yields CDR1 MNHEY and CDR2 SMNVEV (reference sequence). This CDR3 contains 15 residues. Written as DNA, the CDR3 is TGTGCCAGCAGTACTGGGGCCAGTGGGGGTCGGGGCTACACCTTC. Translation: CASSTGASGGRGYTF.